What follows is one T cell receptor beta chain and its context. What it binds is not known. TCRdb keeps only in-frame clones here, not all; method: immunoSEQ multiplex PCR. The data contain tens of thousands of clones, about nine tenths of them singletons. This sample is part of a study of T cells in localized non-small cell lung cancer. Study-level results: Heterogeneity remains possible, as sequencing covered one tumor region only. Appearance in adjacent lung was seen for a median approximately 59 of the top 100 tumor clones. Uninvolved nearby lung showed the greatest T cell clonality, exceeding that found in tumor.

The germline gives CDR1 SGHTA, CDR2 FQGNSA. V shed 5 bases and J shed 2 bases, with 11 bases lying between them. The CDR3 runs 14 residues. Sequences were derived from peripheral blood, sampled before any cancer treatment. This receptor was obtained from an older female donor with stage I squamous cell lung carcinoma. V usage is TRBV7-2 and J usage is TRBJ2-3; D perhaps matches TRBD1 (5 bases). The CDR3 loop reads CASSPRQTTDTQYF. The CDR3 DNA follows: TGTGCCAGCAGCCCAAGACAGACCACAGATACGCAGTATTTT.